This T cell receptor (beta chain) was sequenced in a study of human thymus T cells. Study-wide points: Thymic and blood repertoires showed apparently biased V and J gene usage.

Resections that were taken during corrective heart surgery supplied the thymus tissue. Germline trimming cut 2 bases from V and 0 bases from J; bases unmatched to any gene: 16. Germline V gene sequence: CDR1 MNHNS, CDR2 SASEGT. The CDR3 runs to 20 residues. The protocol was immunoSEQ multiplex PCR, while the TCRdb copy is restricted to in-frame clones and leaves out a portion. The sample includes tens of thousands of clones, 85% to 95% seen only once; the top ten take 0.034%. Note on this clone: Its antigen is currently unknown.

The sequenced sample consisted of thymus tissue. The chain uses TRBV6-1 and TRBJ2-5; 9 bases match TRBD2. This clonotype was sampled from a girl under two years old with a congenital heart defect but otherwise immunologically healthy. The CDR3: CASSEPRDGETSGHQETQYF. The CDR3 DNA is TGTGCCAGCAGTGAACCCCGGGACGGGGAGACTAGCGGCCACCAAGAGACCCAGTACTTC.